This T cell receptor (beta chain) came from a study of T cells in Graves' hyperthyroidism and ophthalmopathy. The wider study: Peripheral blood collection took place at initial diagnosis, before any treatment.

Germline V gene sequence: CDR1 DFQATT, CDR2 SNEGSKA (reference sequence). Trimming at V came to 7 bases and at J to 7 bases, leaving 7 bases not matched to a gene. CDR3 size: 12 residues. Study results and caveats: Most expanded thyroid clonotypes above 0.001 recurred in blood. Stable hyperthyroidism and ophthalmopathy were separated using 13 V-J signatures.

Amplification yielded TCR beta CDR3 regions, with RNA transcripts as the source. TCR CDR3 regions were first amplified by RT-PCR with HTBI primers. TCRdb analysed the multiplex PCR reads with MiXCR anew, one entry per CDR3 protein. Of around 540,000 distinct CDR3 sequences listed, roughly a sixth were seen once; the top ten hold around 28%. Fresh peripheral blood, 10 ml, yielded the PBMCs. This clonotype was picked up many times. Its antigen is undetermined. The sequencing sample was made of blood. This chain uses TRBV20-1 with TRBJ2-7; 10 bases line up with TRBD1. The clonotype originates from a woman aged 25 to 39 with Graves' ophthalmopathy. CDR3 sequence (DNA): TGCAGTGTTTCGACAGGGGGCCGAGAGCAGTACTTC. This gives the protein CSVSTGGREQYF.